This TCR beta chain was sequenced during a study of cytomegalovirus exposure and HLA in healthy donors. Study-level background: Caucasian-associated ancestry cluster membership applied to just over 80% of around 400 genotyped donors.

General observations from the study: In a later analysis, V- and J-gene trimming of beta chains associated with a DCLRE1C missense variant, replicated independently. Further analysis, carried out later, found HLA-associated TCR beta chains more clonally expanded than equally common other chains. Indistinguishability led to the exclusion of some V segments, TRBV6-2 and TRBV6-3 included.

The germline V and J ends were trimmed by 3 bases and 3 bases, with 17 bases remaining between them. Germline CDR1 SEHNR, CDR2 FQNEAQ (reference sequence). The CDR3 totals 17 residues. A word on this clone: Its target is not known.

Both 60 Vbeta primers and 13 Jbeta primers went into the PCR. Libraries were prepared by immunoSEQ multiplex PCR; TCRdb keeps only in-frame clonotypes and omits some of them. In the table there are 95,000 or so clones, approximately 80% of which are singletons. This rearrangement joins TRBV7-9 to TRBJ2-2, with D possibly being TRBD2 (7 bases). The specimen was PBMCs. The TCR sequence derives from a woman in her 70s in good health and CMV-seropositive. The CDR3 bases are TGTGCCAGCAGCTTTTATCGGGGGGCGCTGGACACCGGGGAGCTGTTTTTT. Translating it yields CASSFYRGALDTGELFF.